The 8 T cell receptor beta chains in this list originate from one sample, sequenced in a study of early T cells in non-severe SARS-CoV-2 infection. TCRdb fed the 5' RACE reads into MiXCR, producing one record per CDR3 protein. The data show about 61,000 distinct CDR3 sequences, with more than 10% seen just once and approximately 1.1% held by the top ten. This sample comprised whole blood, obtained at baseline. The origin of the receptors is an adult who was a healthcare worker with PCR-confirmed SARS-CoV-2 infection or an uninfected control (not recorded which). The donor label of this sample is uncertain.

This clonotype was detected ten times or more. V usage is TRBV30 and J usage is TRBJ2-1, with TRBD1 as a possible D gene (6 bases). V was trimmed by 0 bases and J by 8 bases, leaving 8 bases between them. The germline V gene has CDR1 GTSNPN and CDR2 SVGIG (reference sequence). The CDR3 sequence is 12 residues long. The chain's CDR3 is CAWSVQGDEQFF. Written as DNA, the CDR3 is TGTGCCTGGAGTGTACAGGGTGATGAGCAGTTCTTC.

This clonotype was detected only a few times. The chain is built from TRBV4-1 and TRBJ1-1, with 7 bases fitting TRBD1. The junction had 8 bases not matched to a gene; V was cut back by 4 bases and J by 0 bases. Germline V CDR1 and CDR2: MGHRA, YSYEKL. The CDR3 totals 16 residues. CDR3 residues: CASSPMGQSLNTEAFF. In DNA, the CDR3 is TGCGCCAGCAGCCCTATGGGACAGAGCCTGAACACTGAAGCTTTCTTT.

This clonotype was counted between two and nine times. The chain uses TRBV6-6 and TRBJ2-2, with D maybe TRBD2 (5 bases). Between the trimmed V and J ends, which lost 0 bases and 2 bases, there was a span of 7 bases. Per the germline V gene, CDR1 is MNHNY and CDR2 is SVGAGI (reference sequence). This CDR3 region has 15 residues. The CDR3, as DNA: TGTGCCAGCAGTTACTCGTCGGGAAACACCGGGGAGCTGTTTTTT. It encodes CASSYSSGNTGELFF.

This chain uses TRBV7-8 with TRBJ1-2; 7 nucleotides match TRBD1. This CDR3 has 15 amino acids. Germline assignment: CDR1 SGHVS and CDR2 FQNEAQ. V was clipped by 4 bases and J by 2 bases; unmatched bases: 7. As DNA, the CDR3 is TGTGCCAGCAGCTCCAGACAGGGACTCAACTATGGCTACACCTTC. Translation gives CASSSRQGLNYGYTF.

This sequence joins TRBV6-5 and TRBJ2-2; tentative D call: TRBD2 (5 bases). The CDR3 consists of 16 residues. Trimming left V 2 bases short and J 5 bases short, with 15 bases between. The germline CDR1 and CDR2 sequences are MNHEY and SVGAGI. The CDR3 region has the DNA TGTGCCAGCAGTTACAGTCGGAGGACGAGTACCGGGGAGCTGTTTTTT. Translating gives CASSYSRRTSTGELFF.

The V and J genes are TRBV7-9 and TRBJ2-4; possibly TRBD1 or TRBD2 for D (5 bases each). The V gene's germline CDR1 is SEHNR and CDR2 FQNEAQ (reference sequence). The CDR3 covers 16 residues. Trimming stripped 2 bases from V and 5 bases from J, with 16 bases between. The CDR3 sequence is CASSLRDDGLQNIQYF. The CDR3 DNA sequence: TGTGCCAGCAGCTTAAGGGACGACGGGTTACAAAACATTCAGTACTTC.

This clonotype was picked up a small number of times. The gene calls are TRBV12-3 or TRBV12-4 and TRBJ2-2, with 7 nucleotides matching TRBD1. This CDR3 has 15 amino acids. V was pared by 6 bases and J by 4 bases, with 8 bases of the junction left unmatched. The CDR3 protein is CASSRDSTFTGELFF. The CDR3 DNA sequence: TGTGCCAGCAGCAGGGACAGTACTTTCACCGGGGAGCTGTTTTTT.

This clonotype was seen at least ten times. The chain joins TRBV29-1 to TRBJ2-3; D possibly corresponds to TRBD2 (7 bases). This CDR3 spans 13 amino acids. Trimming left V 5 bases short and J 5 bases short, with 14 bases between. Germline lookup yields CDR1 SQVTM and CDR2 ANQGSEA. The CDR3 coding sequence is TGCAGCGTTCGGGGGGCTCCTGGAGATACGCAGTATTTT. Its translation: CSVRGAPGDTQYF.